The 22 T cell receptor beta chains presented below share a single source sample, sequenced in a study of T cells in Graves' hyperthyroidism and ophthalmopathy. RNA transcripts provided the source from which TCR beta CDR3 regions were amplified. During a first-round RT-PCR of the TCR CDR3, the HTBI primer set was used. TCRdb passed the multiplex PCR reads through MiXCR, listing each CDR3 protein once. The table lists 380,000 or so distinct CDR3 sequences, about 20% of them singletons. The material sequenced was blood. The receptors were gathered from a young woman with Graves' hyperthyroidism.

This clonotype was detected many times. The V gene is TRBV15, the J gene TRBJ1-2; 9 bases agree with TRBD1. Germline CDR1 and CDR2: LNHNV and YYDKDF (reference sequence). This CDR3 comprises 15 residues. V gave up 4 bases and J gave up 2 bases; unmatched junction bases: 5. The CDR3 loop is CATSTRQGENYGYTF. The CDR3 nucleotides are TGTGCCACCAGCACGAGACAGGGGGAGAACTATGGCTACACCTTC.

This clonotype was seen ten or more times. This chain joins TRBV20-1 and TRBJ1-1; D might be TRBD1 (6 bases). Germline lookup yields CDR1 DFQATT and CDR2 SNEGSKA (reference sequence). The CDR3 is 13 residues long. Here the CDR3 reads CSPKQGFLTEAFF. The CDR3 DNA reads as TGCAGCCCCAAACAGGGTTTCTTAACTGAAGCTTTCTTT.

The genes are TRBV6-5 and TRBJ2-7; TRBD1 matches at 8 bases. CDR3 length: 14 residues. In germline, CDR1 is MNHEY, CDR2 SVGAGI. With V trimmed by 4 bases and J by 0 bases, 2 bases remained unmatched. CDR3 DNA: TGTGCCAGCAGTTGGGGGACAGGCTCCTACGAGCAGTACTTC. Its translation: CASSWGTGSYEQYF.

The CDR3 protein is CATLDLSGAATNSPLHF. The CDR3 DNA sequence: TGTGCCACTCTGGACCTATCCGGGGCAGCGACTAATTCACCCCTCCACTTT. This chain uses TRBV6-1 with TRBJ1-6, with D possibly TRBD1 on 5 matching bases. Germline V lookup: CDR1 MNHNS, CDR2 SASEGT. V was clipped by 10 bases and J by 6 bases, with 25 bases between them. The CDR3 covers 17 residues.

This clonotype was seen repeatedly, ten times or more. This chain joins TRBV5-1 and TRBJ2-2; D possibly corresponds to TRBD1 (6 bases). CDR1 SGHRS and CDR2 YFSETQ come from the germline V gene. Trimming cost V 4 bases and J 4 bases, with 11 bases left between them. The CDR3 loop spans 14 amino acids. The CDR3 protein is CASSGAGATGELFF. The DNA for the CDR3 is TGCGCCAGCAGCGGGGCAGGGGCCACCGGGGAGCTGTTTTTT.

This clonotype was counted many times. The chain couples TRBV5-1 to TRBJ1-3; D is undetermined. Between the trimmed V and J ends, which lost 0 bases and 0 bases, there was a span of 13 bases. This CDR3 has 17 residues. Germline CDR1 and CDR2: SGHRS and YFSETQ. The CDR3 DNA is TGCGCCAGCAGCTTGGCCGGGTCGCGTCTCTCTGGAAACACCATATATTTT. Residues: CASSLAGSRLSGNTIYF. The full variable domain, completed using reference TRBV5-1 and TRBJ1-3, is KAGVTQTPRYLIKTRGQQVTLSCSPISGHRSVSWYQQTPGQGLQFLFEYFSETQRNKGNFPGRFSGRQFSNSRSEMNVSTLELGDSALYLCASSLAGSRLSGNTIYFGEGSWLTVV.

This clonotype was picked up many times. The J gene is TRBJ2-7, the V gene TRBV5-1, with 10 bases matching TRBD2. J was trimmed by 5 bases and V by 4 bases; bases with no gene match: 6. The CDR3 is 14 residues long. Germline assignment: CDR1 SGHRS and CDR2 YFSETQ. CDR3 in amino acids: CASSRLAGSNEQYF. The CDR3 nucleotides are TGCGCCAGCAGCCGACTAGCGGGCAGCAACGAGCAGTACTTC.

V gene TRBV12-3 or TRBV12-4 combines with J gene TRBJ2-5, with a weak D call TRBD1 (6 bases). The CDR3 runs to 13 residues. V lost 5 bases and J lost 2, with 9 bases in between. The CDR3 spells CASSKTGQETQYF. As DNA, the CDR3 is TGTGCCAGCAGTAAGACAGGTCAAGAGACCCAGTACTTC.

Many counts were recorded for this clonotype. The CDR3 spells CASQRIQGAMDTEAFF. CDR3 in DNA: TGTGCCAGCCAACGAATACAGGGGGCAATGGACACTGAAGCTTTCTTT. The V gene is TRBV19, the J gene TRBJ1-1, with 9 positions matching TRBD1. This CDR3 region has 16 residues. J was trimmed by 3 bases and V by 9 bases; bases with no gene match: 14. Germline CDR1 reads LNHDA; CDR2 reads SQIVND (reference sequence).

The V gene is TRBV5-1, the J gene TRBJ2-7; 9 positions match TRBD2. Germline CDR1 SGHRS, CDR2 YFSETQ. V was pared by 1 base and J by 2 bases, with 4 bases of the junction left unmatched. This CDR3 spans 15 amino acids. The CDR3 region has the DNA TGCGCCAGCAGCTTGTTAAGCGGGGGGCCCTACGAGCAGTACTTC. Translation gives CASSLLSGGPYEQYF.

This clonotype occurred many times. The rearrangement joins TRBV6-5 to TRBJ2-7, with D perhaps TRBD1 (6 bases). Germline-derived CDR1 and CDR2 are MNHEY and SVGAGI. This CDR3 region has 15 residues. V was shortened by 4 bases and J by 0 bases, with 13 bases between the two germline ends. CDR3: CASSSGQFHSYEQYF. Here the CDR3 DNA reads TGTGCCAGCAGTTCTGGACAGTTCCACTCCTACGAGCAGTACTTC.

This clonotype has ten or more counts. The V gene is TRBV5-1, the J gene TRBJ1-5, with TRBD1 identical over 8 bases. The CDR3 extends over 16 amino acids. V was clipped by 0 bases and J by 0 bases; unmatched bases: 2. Germline lookup yields CDR1 SGHRS and CDR2 YFSETQ. The CDR3 loop reads CASSLGDRNSNQPQHF. CDR3 nucleotide sequence: TGCGCCAGCAGCTTGGGGGACAGGAATAGCAATCAGCCCCAGCATTTT.

In its sample, this clonotype was seen many times. This CDR3 reads CASSLGDRGWSQETQYF. CDR3 coding DNA: TGCGCCAGCAGCTTGGGAGACAGGGGATGGTCCCAAGAGACCCAGTACTTC. V is TRBV5-1 and J is TRBJ2-5; 8 positions agree with TRBD1. CDR3 size: 17 residues. J was trimmed by 1 base and V by 0 bases; bases with no gene match: 8. Germline lookup yields CDR1 SGHRS and CDR2 YFSETQ.

This clonotype was seen many times. The chain uses TRBV12-3 or TRBV12-4 and TRBJ1-2, with 10 nucleotides matching TRBD1. The V gene end was trimmed by 5 bases and the J gene end by 7 bases; junction bases not matched to a gene: 7. The length of the CDR3 is 14 residues. The CDR3 DNA reads as TGTGCCAGCAGTCTTCTGACAGGGGGCAGTGGCTACACCTTC. Protein product: CASSLLTGGSGYTF.

This clonotype was seen at least ten times. The chain carries TRBV27 and TRBJ2-7; weak D call: TRBD2 (5 bases). Germline V CDR1 and CDR2: MNHEY, SMNVEV (reference sequence). The CDR3 runs 13 residues. V gave up 2 bases and J gave up 2 bases, with 7 bases separating them. CDR3 nucleotide sequence: TGTGCCAGCAGTTTACGGGGAGCCTACGAGCAGTACTTC. Its protein product is CASSLRGAYEQYF.

This clonotype was detected many times. Since a much larger clone is just one base distant, this may be a read error. This chain uses TRBV6-1 with TRBJ2-7, with TRBD2 identical over 9 bases. CDR3 length: 14 residues. Germline V gene lookup returns CDR1 MNHNS and CDR2 SASEGT. The CDR3 loop is CVSTKAGGSYEQYF. CDR3 DNA sequence: TGTGTCAGCACCAAAGCGGGGGGAAGCTACGAGCAGTACTTC.

A word on this clonotype: One end of the junction does not line up with germline, which may come from a read error. The V call is TRBV5-3, the J call TRBJ2-7; D not resolved. TRBV5-3 belongs to the ORF category, with a function that is uncertain. The CDR3 covers 12 residues. The CDR3 nucleotides read TGTGCCAGCAGCTTTCTCGATGTCGAGCAGTACTTC. Translation gives CASSFLDVEQYF.

The chain recombines TRBV6-1 with TRBJ2-7; D perhaps matches TRBD2 (6 bases). CDR3 size: 15 residues. V lost 8 bases and J lost 0, with 17 bases in between. Germline assignment: CDR1 MNHNS and CDR2 SASEGT. CDR3: CASRGGETPSYEQYF. In DNA form, the CDR3 reads TGTGCCAGCCGGGGCGGGGAGACACCCTCCTACGAGCAGTACTTC.

This clonotype was recorded many times. The chain carries TRBV6-2 or TRBV6-3 and TRBJ2-6; D is undetermined. The V gene lost 4 bases and the J gene lost 2 bases, with 12 bases spanning the gap. The CDR3 spans 16 residues. CDR1 MNHEY and CDR2 SVGEGT come from the germline V gene. The chain's CDR3 is CASSSPRRTGANVLTF. CDR3 bases: TGTGCCAGCAGTTCACCCCGACGAACTGGGGCCAACGTCCTGACTTTC.

The table lists this clonotype with many counts. J is TRBJ2-7 and V is TRBV10-3; the D is unclear. Deletions cut 3 bases from V and 0 bases from J, with 12 bases between. CDR3 size: 15 residues. The germline V gene has CDR1 ENHRY and CDR2 SYGVKD. The CDR3 loop is CAISDPGLSSYEQYF. The CDR3 DNA reads TGTGCCATCAGTGACCCGGGCCTTAGCTCCTACGAGCAGTACTTC.

At least ten counts were recorded for this clonotype. The chain links TRBV6-5 to TRBJ2-2, with D perhaps given as TRBD1 or TRBD2 (5 bases each). V gave up 11 bases and J gave up 3 bases, with 31 bases separating them. The CDR3 consists of 19 residues. Per the germline V gene, CDR1 is MNHEY and CDR2 is SVGAGI. CDR3 residues: CASRGWGRETPEDTGELFF. The CDR3 bases are TGTGCCTCCCGTGGTTGGGGCAGGGAGACCCCCGAAGACACCGGGGAGCTGTTTTTT.

This clonotype was seen at least ten times. The rearrangement uses TRBV27 and TRBJ1-1; D is perhaps TRBD1 (6 bases). The CDR3 has 13 residues. The germline V gene encodes CDR1 MNHEY and CDR2 SMNVEV (reference sequence). Trimming stripped 7 bases from V and 6 bases from J, with 15 bases between. CDR3 sequence (DNA): TGTGCCAGCATTGGACGGGGGCTCGCTGAAGCTTTCTTT. This codes for CASIGRGLAEAFF.